A selection of T cell receptor beta chains follows, all from one sample in a study of vaccination and CD4 T cells after COVID-19. TCRdb redid the calling of the PCR reads with MiXCR, one entry per CDR3 protein. This sample has roughly 19,000 distinct CDR3 sequences, with over 45% found just once. Sequencing used CD4+ T cells from blood, obtained after SARS-CoV-2 vaccination. The receptors stem from a human donor who had recovered from COVID-19. Each CDR3 is given with its conserved first and last residue. The order of the fields is J gene, V gene, CDR3 protein.

J: TRBJ2-1
V: TRBV7-9
CDR3: CASSLGAGSYNEQFF

J: TRBJ1-4
V: TRBV20-1
CDR3: CSARDFGQGANEKLFF

J: TRBJ2-2
V: TRBV5-1
CDR3: CASSPTDRVRRGELFF

J: TRBJ2-7
V: TRBV7-8
CDR3: CASSLGGLAGLSYEQYF

J: TRBJ1-6
V: TRBV2
CDR3: CASRGNQGASSPLHF

J: TRBJ2-3
V: TRBV20-1
CDR3: CSARLAQGLTDTQYF

J: TRBJ1-1
V: TRBV28
CDR3: CASRGAVNTEAFF

J: TRBJ2-3
V: TRBV20-1
CDR3: CSADLAGRADTQYF

J: TRBJ2-1
V: TRBV4-1
CDR3: CASSQEMRGQYNEQFF

J: TRBJ2-3
V: TRBV6-1
CDR3: CASSHQVAGGRDTQYF

J: TRBJ2-5
V: TRBV12-3/TRBV12-4
CDR3: CASGLAGETQYF

J: TRBJ1-5
V: TRBV18
CDR3: CASSPGQNQPQHF

J: TRBJ2-3
V: TRBV15
CDR3: CATKNRGLFGADTQYF

J: TRBJ2-7
V: TRBV28
CDR3: CASSSTPGQGRYEQYF

J: TRBJ2-3
V: TRBV6-2/TRBV6-3
CDR3: CASSRAPGLDTQYF

J: TRBJ2-1
V: TRBV2
CDR3: CASRDSSGRGEQFF

J: TRBJ2-7
V: TRBV24-1
CDR3: CATSDGLAGGVVEQYF

J: TRBJ2-7
V: TRBV6-5
CDR3: CASSWTGTGTPSYEQYF

J: TRBJ1-3
V: TRBV28
CDR3: CASSISIPGQGATSSGNTIYF

J: TRBJ2-5
V: TRBV20-1
CDR3: CSAKGQGETQYF

J: TRBJ2-7
V: TRBV29-1
CDR3: CSVVETTYEQYF

J: TRBJ1-1
V: TRBV6-1
CDR3: CASVRDNMNTEAFF

J: TRBJ1-2
V: TRBV20-1
CDR3: CSARVWEEGLYGYTF

J: TRBJ2-7
V: TRBV20-1
CDR3: CSAREPSAAYEQYF

J: TRBJ2-3
V: TRBV7-2
CDR3: CASSLANLGLASTDTQYF

J: TRBJ2-5
V: TRBV6-5
CDR3: CASSYGVEETQYF

J: TRBJ2-5
V: TRBV24-1
CDR3: CATSDFGSQETQYF

J: TRBJ1-1
V: TRBV4-1
CDR3: CASSQERVMNTEAFF

J: TRBJ1-1
V: TRBV28
CDR3: CASSSGQGGVAFF

J: TRBJ2-2
V: TRBV20-1
CDR3: CSATHINTGELFF

J: TRBJ1-6
V: TRBV25-1
CDR3: CASTQTGETPLHF

J: TRBJ1-1
V: TRBV20-1
CDR3: CSASLVAEAFF

J: TRBJ1-5
V: TRBV20-1
CDR3: CSASEGGRGQPQHF

J: TRBJ1-5
V: TRBV15
CDR3: CATSTRQTGGRINQPQHF

J: TRBJ2-2
V: TRBV6-1
CDR3: CASTTLAGNTGELFF

J: TRBJ1-5
V: TRBV19
CDR3: CASSITVGQPQHF

J: TRBJ2-5
V: TRBV5-5
CDR3: CASTSFLGAETQYF

J: TRBJ1-5
V: TRBV2
CDR3: CASSGDRGSQPQHF

J: TRBJ2-1
V: TRBV7-9
CDR3: CASSSGLLSYNEQFF

J: TRBJ2-7
V: TRBV2
CDR3: CASRPRAREQYF

J: TRBJ1-1
V: TRBV5-8
CDR3: CASSLKIFWGTEAFF